The 27 T cell receptor beta chains below all came from one sample that was sequenced in a study of memory CD4+ T cells and cytomegalovirus serostatus. Assay: immunoSEQ multiplex PCR; the TCRdb copy retains only in-frame clones and omits some. The sample has 61,000 or so clones, roughly 80% seen once. The sort gate was single viable CD3+CD4+CD8-CD45RO+ cells for memory CD4+ T cells. The specimen was memory CD4+ T cells from blood. These receptors were taken from an adult in good health and CMV-seronegative. Some clones in this sample may be carry-over from other donors' samples.

The V gene is TRBV10-3, the J gene TRBJ2-7; 9 bases map to TRBD1. CDR3 length: 11 residues. Germline CDR1 reads ENHRY; CDR2 reads SYGVKD. With 10 bases clipped from V and 5 bases from J, the junction kept 3 bases outside the gene matches. In DNA form, the CDR3 reads TGTGCCAACCGGGACAGGGACGAGCAGTACTTC. Amino acids: CANRDRDEQYF.

This chain connects TRBV7-9 to TRBJ2-1, with D maybe TRBD2 (6 bases). CDR3 length: 15 residues. CDR1 SEHNR and CDR2 FQNEAQ come from the germline V gene (reference sequence). V gave up 1 base and J gave up 5 bases, with 12 bases separating them. The CDR3 here is CASSLVLRGNNEQFF. Here the CDR3 DNA reads TGTGCCAGCAGCTTAGTTCTTCGGGGGAACAATGAGCAGTTCTTC.

There are a few counts of this clone. V is TRBV28 and J is TRBJ2-5; 9 bases match TRBD2. Per the germline V gene, CDR1 is MDHEN and CDR2 is SYDVKM. Losses at the gene ends were 8 bases for V and 5 bases for J; bases not matched to a gene: 24. The CDR3 has 19 amino acids. The CDR3 reads CASAPNRWASGKMGETQYF. CDR3 sequence (DNA): TGTGCCAGCGCCCCGAATCGTTGGGCTAGCGGGAAGATGGGGGAGACCCAGTACTTC.

The J gene is TRBJ2-3, the V gene TRBV11-2; TRBD1 is a possible D gene (6 bases). Trimming shortened V by 3 bases and J by 4 bases, and 8 bases separated the two germline ends. The CDR3 length is 13 residues. Germline CDR1 SGHAT, CDR2 FQNNGV. The CDR3 region is CASSLAGADTQYF. CDR3 coding DNA: TGTGCCAGCAGCTTGGCAGGGGCAGATACGCAGTATTTT.

The rearrangement joins TRBV4-2 to TRBJ2-5, with D hard to call. CDR1 is LGHNA and CDR2 is YNFKEQ in the germline V gene. The V gene lost 0 bases and the J gene lost 1 base, with 9 bases spanning the gap. CDR3 length: 15 amino acids. DNA of the CDR3: TGTGCCAGCAGCCAAGAACGGTGGCCCCAAGAGACCCAGTACTTC. This gives the protein CASSQERWPQETQYF.

The genes are TRBV11-2 and TRBJ2-5, with a possible D match to TRBD2 (6 bases). Trimming left V 1 base short and J 2 bases short, with 20 bases between. Germline CDR1 and CDR2: SGHAT and FQNNGV. The CDR3 is 18 amino acids. As DNA, the CDR3 is TGTGCCAGCAGCTTAGGGACCGGGGACTGGACTACACAAGAGACCCAGTACTTC. Residues: CASSLGTGDWTTQETQYF.

The chain joins TRBV2 to TRBJ2-2; TRBD1 agrees at 8 bases. CDR3 size: 15 residues. CDR1 and CDR2 from the germline V gene are SNHLY and FYNNEI. V lost 6 bases, J lost 1 base, and 4 bases stayed unmatched. The CDR3 region is CASSPGQVNTGELFF. CDR3 DNA sequence: TGTGCCAGCAGCCCGGGACAGGTGAACACCGGGGAGCTGTTTTTT.

This rearrangement joins TRBV30 to TRBJ2-2; TRBD1 matches 9 bases. V shed 8 bases and J 4 bases; nucleotides not matched to a gene: 8. The germline gives CDR1 GTSNPN, CDR2 SVGIG (reference sequence). The CDR3 has 14 residues. CDR3 protein: CARNVQGATGELFF. The CDR3 nucleotides are TGTGCCCGAAACGTACAGGGGGCCACCGGGGAGCTGTTTTTT.

This chain connects TRBV2 to TRBJ1-2, with D possibly matching TRBD1 (5 bases). This CDR3 spans 15 amino acids. Germline V gene data show CDR1 as SNHLY and CDR2 as FYNNEI. V was clipped by 4 bases and J by 0 bases, with 12 bases between them. The CDR3 sequence: CASSVRQGSNYGYTF. CDR3 DNA sequence: TGTGCCAGCAGTGTTCGGCAGGGTTCTAACTATGGCTACACCTTC. Supplemented by reference TRBV2 and TRBJ1-2, the full variable domain reads EPEVTQTPSHQVTQMGQEVILRCVPISNHLYFYWYRQILGQKVEFLVSFYNNEISEKSEIFDDQFSVERPDGSNFTLKIRSTKLEDSAMYFCASSVRQGSNYGYTFGSGTRLTVV.

The chain is built from TRBV7-3 and TRBJ2-1, with D perhaps given as TRBD1 or TRBD2 (5 bases each). The CDR3 runs to 13 residues. Trimming removed 1 base from V and 6 bases from J, with 7 bases in between. Germline CDR1 and CDR2: SGHTA and FQGTGA. In DNA form, the CDR3 reads TGTGCCAGCAGCTTAATGGGACCCAATGAGCAGTTCTTC. Amino acid sequence: CASSLMGPNEQFF.

The chain employs TRBV27 and TRBJ1-6; a weak D match, TRBD1 (5 bases). Germline V gives CDR1 MNHEY, CDR2 SMNVEV (reference sequence). V was pared by 3 bases and J by 9 bases, with 12 bases between. The CDR3 runs to 14 residues. Here the CDR3 DNA reads TGTGCCAGCAGTTTGGGTCAGGGTGGTTCACCCCTCCACTTT. It codes for CASSLGQGGSPLHF.

This rearrangement joins TRBV2 to TRBJ2-5; 8 bases fit TRBD2. The CDR3 covers 16 residues. Germline V CDR1 and CDR2: SNHLY, FYNNEI. V shed 6 bases, J shed 1 base, and the junction held 10 bases outside the gene matches. The DNA for the CDR3 is TGTGCCAGCAGACCCCGCGCGCTAGCGGGCCAAGAGACCCAGTACTTC. Its translation: CASRPRALAGQETQYF.

This clone was recorded once. The V gene is TRBV6-1, the J gene TRBJ1-1; no firm D call. Germline V lookup: CDR1 MNHNS, CDR2 SASEGT. The ends were cut back, 3 bases at V and 5 bases at J, with 7 bases in the middle. The CDR3 contains 12 residues. The CDR3 here is CASSEEETEAFF. The DNA of the CDR3 is TGTGCCAGCAGTGAGGAGGAAACTGAAGCTTTCTTT.

This chain links TRBV6-5 with TRBJ1-1; unclear D gene. Trimming removed 6 bases from V and 3 bases from J, with 11 bases in between. CDR3 length equals 13 residues. CDR1 is MNHEY and CDR2 is SVGAGI in the germline V gene. Here the CDR3 reads CASSLRLDTEAFF. The CDR3 nucleotides read TGTGCCAGCAGCCTACGTTTGGACACTGAAGCTTTCTTT.

This chain uses TRBV30 with TRBJ1-2; no clear D gene. Germline V gene lookup returns CDR1 GTSNPN and CDR2 SVGIG (reference sequence). There are 14 residues in the CDR3. V shed 5 bases and J shed 0 bases, with 13 bases lying between them. This chain's CDR3 is CAWVAGVANYGYTF. The CDR3 nucleotides are TGTGCCTGGGTAGCCGGGGTCGCTAACTATGGCTACACCTTC. The entire variable domain, with the rest obtained from reference TRBV30 and TRBJ1-2, is as follows: SQTIHQWPATLVQPVGSPLSLECTVEGTSNPNLYWYRQAAGRGLQLLFYSVGIGQISSEVPQNLSASRPQDRQFILSSKKLLLSDSGFYLCAWVAGVANYGYTFGSGTRLTVV.

V usage is TRBV28 and J usage is TRBJ1-6, with 9 bases identical to TRBD1. Germline trimming cut 4 bases from V and 6 bases from J; bases unmatched to any gene: 10. CDR1 MDHEN and CDR2 SYDVKM come from the germline V gene. The CDR3 loop spans 17 amino acids. The CDR3 protein is CASSSPGRQGGNSPLHF. In nucleotides, the CDR3 is TGTGCCAGCAGTTCGCCAGGTAGACAGGGGGGTAATTCACCCCTCCACTTT.

The chain has TRBV7-8 and TRBJ1-3, with D unclear. Trimming pared 3 bases from V and 4 bases from J, leaving 10 bases between. The V gene's germline CDR1 is SGHVS and CDR2 FQNEAQ. The CDR3 covers 14 residues. This CDR3 reads CASSFGSGGNTIYF. Here the CDR3 DNA reads TGTGCCAGCAGCTTTGGGTCGGGGGGAAACACCATATATTTT.

The chain is built from TRBV28 and TRBJ1-5; D is possibly TRBD1 (5 bases). The CDR3 is 12 amino acids. V lost 5 bases and J 7 bases, leaving 9 bases between the germline ends. Germline CDR1 MDHEN, CDR2 SYDVKM. CDR3 in amino acids: CASSVQEQPQHF. The CDR3 DNA reads as TGTGCCAGCAGTGTACAGGAACAGCCCCAGCATTTT.

This rearrangement joins TRBV4-3 to TRBJ2-7; 8 nucleotides align to TRBD1. The germline V gene has CDR1 LGHNA and CDR2 YSLEER. The ends lost 0 bases at V and 2 bases at J; junction bases unmatched: 9. CDR3 length: 17 residues. CDR3 loop: CASSQDLSGQGTYEQYF. For the CDR3, the DNA is TGCGCCAGCAGCCAAGATCTATCCGGACAGGGTACCTACGAGCAGTACTTC.

The J gene is TRBJ1-4, the V gene TRBV7-2, with 8 bases identical to TRBD1. Looked up from germline, CDR1 is SGHTA and CDR2 is FQGNSA. The V and J ends lost 5 bases and 8 bases, in that order; junction bases with no gene match: 7. The CDR3 runs 14 residues. The CDR3 nucleotides read TGTGCCAGCAGCCCAGGGGGCCCAATAGAAAAACTGTTTTTT. It encodes CASSPGGPIEKLFF.

The rearrangement uses TRBV19 and TRBJ2-3; D uncertain. Trimming shortened V by 2 bases and J by 6 bases, and 3 bases separated the two germline ends. This CDR3 has 11 residues. From germline, CDR1 is LNHDA and CDR2 SQIVND (reference sequence). CDR3 sequence: CASSIMDTQYF. DNA for the CDR3: TGTGCCAGTAGTATAATGGATACGCAGTATTTT.

The chain combines TRBV2 with TRBJ1-2; D call uncertain. CDR1 SNHLY and CDR2 FYNNEI come from the germline V gene. V was cut by 6 bases and J by 8 bases, with 16 bases left in between. This CDR3 is built from 13 residues. This CDR3 reads CASSGTPGGGYTF. CDR3 sequence (DNA): TGTGCCAGCAGCGGCACTCCCGGCGGGGGCTACACCTTC.

This chain connects TRBV4-2 to TRBJ1-3, with D perhaps matching TRBD1 (6 bases). CDR1 and CDR2 from the germline V gene are LGHNA and YNFKEQ. Between the trimmed V and J ends, which lost 3 bases and 3 bases, there was a span of 12 bases. The CDR3 spans 15 residues. The CDR3 DNA sequence: TGTGCCAGCAGCCATGGCGGGGGGCTTGGAAACACCATATATTTT. Protein product: CASSHGGGLGNTIYF.

This rearrangement joins TRBV9 to TRBJ2-6; a weak D match, TRBD1 (5 bases). This CDR3 region has 17 residues. Trimming removed 0 bases at V and 0 bases at J, with 10 bases between. The V gene's germline CDR1 is SGDLS and CDR2 YYNGEE. CDR3 DNA: TGTGCCAGCAGCGTAGCCATCGACAGCTCTGGGGCCAACGTCCTGACTTTC. Protein product: CASSVAIDSSGANVLTF.

This chain joins TRBV4-1 and TRBJ1-2; D is unclear. Germline CDR1 MGHRA, CDR2 YSYEKL. This CDR3 is built from 16 residues. The V end was cut by 0 bases, the J end by 8 bases, with 19 bases between. CDR3 coding DNA: TGCGCCAGCAGCCAAGAAATACGCGGCAGATCCACCGGCTACACCTTC. It specifies CASSQEIRGRSTGYTF.

V is TRBV6-1 and J is TRBJ1-2, with 7 positions matching TRBD1. V dropped 5 bases and J dropped 8; count of bases not matched to a gene: 8. Germline CDR1 and CDR2: MNHNS and SASEGT. The CDR3 length is 13 residues. The CDR3 region has the DNA TGTGCCAGCAGTTCCAGGGGGTCGGAAGGCTACACCTTC. Amino acid sequence: CASSSRGSEGYTF.

The chain combines TRBV6-5 with TRBJ2-7, with D tentatively TRBD1 (5 bases). The V end lost 6 bases, the J end lost 2 bases, and 14 bases lay between the germline ends. The germline CDR1 and CDR2 sequences are MNHEY and SVGAGI. The length of the CDR3 is 14 residues. The CDR3 sequence is CASRDNRFPYEQYF. The CDR3 coding sequence is TGTGCCAGCAGAGACAACAGGTTCCCCTACGAGCAGTACTTC.